The rows below give T cell receptor beta chains drawn from one sample of a study of T cell responses to AZD1222 COVID-19 vaccine. Method: immunoSEQ multiplex PCR; TCRdb's copy keeps in-frame clones and lacks some. The sample includes about 80,000 clones, 80% to 90% seen only once; the top ten take 10%. Specimen: peripheral blood, collected 28 days after the second AZD1222 dose. The receptor set was obtained from an adult who received the AZD1222 COVID-19 vaccine. The CDR3 runs from the conserved cysteine through the conserved F or W. D genes are given only for firm matches. The size of a clone is reported for some rows only, either as once, few or many, or as a class for expanded clones.

-	TRBV7-9	TRBJ2-7	-	CASTFGSYEQYF	TGTGCCAGCACCTTTGGTAGCTACGAGCAGTACTTC
-	TRBV5-1	TRBJ1-3	-	CASSLGGQSSGNTIYF	TGCGCCAGCAGCTTAGGGGGGCAGAGCTCTGGAAACACCATATATTTT
-	TRBV28	TRBJ2-3	TRBD2	CASSGHYRAGGSLGTQYF	TGTGCCAGCAGTGGACACTATCGAGCGGGGGGGTCATTAGGTACGCAGTATTTT
few	TRBV4-2	TRBJ1-4	-	CASSPARQEGDEKLFF	TGTGCCAGCAGCCCCGCCAGACAGGAGGGAGATGAAAAACTGTTTTTT
-	TRBV3-1/TRBV3-2	TRBJ2-7	-	CASSQARNSDYEQYF	TGTGCCAGCAGCCAAGCTAGGAACTCCGACTACGAGCAGTACTTC
-	TRBV12-3/TRBV12-4	TRBJ1-1	-	CATTEVNTEAFF	TGTGCCACGACGGAGGTGAACACTGAAGCTTTCTTT
-	TRBV19	TRBJ2-3	TRBD2	CASSIGTSGATDTQYF	TGTGCCAGTAGTATAGGGACTAGCGGGGCCACAGATACGCAGTATTTT
-	TRBV7-7	TRBJ2-5	-	CASSLAGGATRETQYF	TGTGCTAGCAGCTTAGCTGGCGGAGCGACTCGAGAGACCCAGTACTTC
-	TRBV24-1	TRBJ1-3	-	CATSGQEDTIYF	TGTGCCACCAGTGGGCAGGAGGACACCATATATTTT
-	TRBV18	TRBJ2-5	-	CASSLRGPGGETQYF	TGTGCCAGCTCGCTACGGGGCCCGGGCGGGGAGACCCAGTACTTC
-	TRBV11-3	TRBJ2-3	-	CASSSHTDTQYF	TGTGCCAGCAGCTCGCACACAGATACGCAGTATTTT
-	TRBV28	TRBJ2-1	TRBD2	CASSLLTSGLYNEQFF	TGTGCCAGCAGTTTATTGACTAGCGGACTATACAATGAGCAGTTCTTC
-	TRBV16	TRBJ1-3	-	CASSQSGAGNTIYF	TGTGCCAGCAGCCAATCCGGGGCTGGAAACACCATATATTTT
-	TRBV2	TRBJ2-7	TRBD1	CASSVGQGEGGAFYEQYF	TGTGCCAGCAGTGTGGGACAGGGGGAGGGCGGGGCCTTCTACGAGCAGTACTTC
once	TRBV10-3	TRBJ1-5	TRBD1	CAISSDRDQPQHF	TGTGCCATCAGTTCCGACAGGGATCAGCCCCAGCATTTT
-	TRBV3-1/TRBV3-2	TRBJ1-1	-	CASSHTNTEAFF	TGTGCCAGCAGCCACACAAACACTGAAGCTTTCTTT
-	TRBV5-8	TRBJ2-1	TRBD2	CASSFAPGLAGGNEQFF	TGTGCCAGCAGCTTCGCCCCGGGACTAGCGGGGGGGAATGAGCAGTTCTTC
-	TRBV7-9	TRBJ2-7	-	CASSFSDGSYEQYF	TGTGCCAGCAGCTTTTCTGACGGATCCTACGAGCAGTACTTC
-	TRBV11-2	TRBJ2-5	TRBD2	CASAASGGQETQYF	TGTGCCAGCGCTGCTAGCGGGGGCCAAGAGACCCAGTACTTC
-	TRBV24-1	TRBJ1-6	-	CATSEGGYNSPLHF	TGTGCCACCAGTGAGGGAGGCTATAATTCACCCCTCCACTTT
-	TRBV5-1	TRBJ1-6	TRBD1	CASSRQGRDSPLHF	TGCGCCAGCAGCCGACAGGGTAGGGATTCACCCCTCCACTTT
few	TRBV3-1/TRBV3-2	TRBJ1-5	TRBD1	CASSSTGGQPQHF	TGTGCCAGCAGTTCTACAGGGGGTCAGCCCCAGCATTTT
-	TRBV9	TRBJ2-7	-	CASSVVAGPAIEQYF	TGTGCCAGCAGCGTAGTTGCCGGACCAGCCATCGAGCAGTACTTC
-	TRBV5-6	TRBJ2-3	-	CASSSGVDTQYF	TGTGCCAGCAGCTCAGGGGTAGATACGCAGTATTTT
-	TRBV30	TRBJ1-4	-	CGLTAGREKLFF	TGTGGATTGACGGCAGGGCGGGAAAAACTGTTTTTT
-	TRBV4-1	TRBJ2-3	TRBD2	CASSQRGGTATDTQYF	TGCGCCAGCAGCCAACGCGGGGGGACCGCCACAGATACGCAGTATTTT
-	TRBV6-6	TRBJ2-1	TRBD2	CASSSYFTSGGPIYNEQFF	TGTGCCAGCAGCTCCTACTTTACTAGCGGGGGGCCCATCTACAATGAGCAGTTCTTC
-	TRBV11-3	TRBJ2-2	-	CASSLDWDGTGELFF	TGTGCCAGCAGCTTAGATTGGGACGGGACCGGGGAGCTGTTTTTT
-	TRBV21-1	TRBJ2-1	-	CASSKARGTWGHEQFF	TGTGCCAGCAGCAAAGCGCGGGGGACCTGGGGCCATGAGCAGTTCTTC
-	TRBV6-5	TRBJ1-2	-	CASTRTVIVNYGYTF	TGTGCCAGCACCAGGACAGTTATAGTTAACTATGGCTACACCTTC
-	TRBV18	TRBJ1-2	TRBD1	CASSGQGNYGYTF	TGTGCCAGCTCCGGACAGGGGAACTATGGCTACACCTTC
-	TRBV5-6	TRBJ1-4	TRBD1	CASSSGQGASTNEKLFF	TGTGCCAGCAGTTCGGGACAGGGGGCGTCAACTAATGAAAAACTGTTTTTT
-	TRBV5-1	TRBJ2-3	TRBD2	CASSVAGRSTDTQYF	TGCGCCAGCTCAGTAGCGGGGAGGAGCACAGATACGCAGTATTTT
-	TRBV24-1	TRBJ2-5	-	CATTKETQYF	TGTGCCACCACTAAAGAGACCCAGTACTTC
-	TRBV20-1	TRBJ2-7	-	CSARERTEQYF	TGCAGTGCTAGAGAGAGGACGGAGCAGTACTTC
-	TRBV28	TRBJ1-2	TRBD1	CASSPGTGNYGYTF	TGTGCCAGCAGCCCAGGGACAGGGAACTATGGCTACACCTTC
-	TRBV4-2	TRBJ1-6	-	CASSQEVNSPLHF	TGTGCCAGCAGCCAAGAGGTGAATTCACCCCTCCACTTT
-	TRBV25-1	TRBJ1-1	-	CASSETGRGTEAFF	TGTGCCAGCAGTGAAACAGGGAGGGGTACTGAAGCTTTCTTT
-	TRBV28	TRBJ1-3	-	CASSLRVGNTIYF	TGTGCCAGCAGTTTACGGGTGGGAAACACCATATATTTT
few	TRBV5-1	TRBJ1-2	-	CASSFRDTFQYGYTF	TGCGCCAGCAGCTTTCGGGACACCTTTCAATATGGCTACACCTTC
-	TRBV19	TRBJ2-5	-	CASSIQETQYF	TGTGCCAGTAGTATTCAAGAGACCCAGTACTTC
few	TRBV6-5	TRBJ1-4	-	CASSYSRVGEKLFF	TGTGCCAGCAGTTACTCGAGAGTGGGAGAAAAACTGTTTTTT
many	TRBV11-2	TRBJ2-7	-	CASSPQGGQGREQYF	TGTGCCAGCAGCCCCCAGGGCGGTCAGGGGAGGGAGCAGTACTTC
-	TRBV4-1	TRBJ2-1	-	CASSHGSSSYNEQFF	TGCGCCAGCAGCCACGGGTCGAGCTCCTACAATGAGCAGTTCTTC
-	TRBV19	TRBJ2-2	-	CASYQFTGELFF	TGTGCCAGTTATCAATTCACCGGGGAGCTGTTTTTT
-	TRBV11-2	TRBJ2-5	-	CASSFMGSEETQYF	TGTGCCAGCAGCTTTATGGGGTCGGAGGAGACCCAGTACTTC
once	TRBV13	TRBJ2-3	-	CASSQPIGLADTQYF	TGTGCCAGCAGCCAACCGATAGGACTGGCAGATACGCAGTATTTT
-	TRBV6-2/TRBV6-3	TRBJ2-7	TRBD1	CASSSGTGAEQYF	TGTGCCAGCAGTTCCGGGACAGGGGCCGAGCAGTACTTC
-	TRBV6-6	TRBJ2-5	-	CASSYSENKETQYF	TGTGCCAGCAGTTACTCAGAGAACAAAGAGACCCAGTACTTC
-	TRBV30	TRBJ1-2	-	CAWTEQGYGYTF	TGTGCCTGGACGGAACAGGGTTACGGCTACACCTTC
-	TRBV2	TRBJ1-1	-	CASSENGNTEAFF	TGTGCCAGCAGTGAAAACGGGAACACTGAAGCTTTCTTT
-	TRBV7-3	TRBJ2-2	TRBD2	CASSSSGENTGELFF	TGTGCCAGCAGCTCTAGCGGGGAGAACACCGGGGAGCTGTTTTTT